This paragraph covers one T cell receptor (beta chain) sequence. Its antigen is currently unknown. The method was immunoSEQ multiplex PCR; TCRdb's version includes in-frame clones alone and lacks a portion of them. Of 75,000 to 90,000 clones in the sample, roughly 85% are singletons; the top ten hold 35% to 45%. These data come from a study of cytotoxic CD8 clonotypes in ibrutinib-treated CLL. In the study overall: Patients attained some 25 partial and 2 complete responses; at median approximately 68 months, approximately 15 remained remitted while around twelve progressed.

Broader study findings: Researchers report that baseline clonality outpaced age-matched healthy donors and tracked circulating CD8+ T-cell counts.

Germline CDR1 is GTSNPN and CDR2 is SVGIG (reference sequence). This CDR3 is 14 amino acids long. Trimming pared 7 bases from V and 0 bases from J, leaving 16 bases between. This receptor was taken from a human donor with chronic lymphocytic leukemia. The sequencing used PBMCs, collected after 24 months of ibrutinib treatment. The chain carries TRBV30 and TRBJ2-7; D is unclear. CDR3 region: CASRTDPSSYEQYF. The CDR3 DNA follows: TGTGCCTCAAGGACGGACCCAAGCTCCTACGAGCAGTACTTC.